The next 18 T cell receptor beta chains were all read from a single sample in a study of shared clonotypes between healthy human individuals. Data came from immunoSEQ multiplex PCR; TCRdb stores just in-frame clones and leaves some out. The sample lists roughly 2,000,000 clones, just over 90% occurring once. CD45RO-negative cells were positively selected for CCR7, leaving out terminally differentiated effector memory CD45RA+ cells. The sequenced sample was naive CD8+ T cells from PBMCs. Source of these receptors: a man in his late teens or twenties in good health. Some clones in this sample may be carry-over from other donors' samples.

The gene calls are TRBV7-8 and TRBJ2-1, with D tentatively TRBD1 (5 bases). V gave up 5 bases and J gave up 2 bases, with 19 bases separating them. The CDR3 has 17 amino acids. CDR1 is SGHVS and CDR2 is FQNEAQ in the germline V gene. CDR3 residues: CASSPSRGGGAYNEQFF. The CDR3 DNA is TGTGCCAGCAGCCCCAGTAGGGGTGGCGGCGCCTACAATGAGCAGTTCTTC.

As for this clone: The sample has other DNA sequences that encode this CDR3 too. The chain links TRBV27 to TRBJ2-7; 9 nucleotides align to TRBD2. CDR3 length: 13 amino acids. Germline loops: CDR1 MNHEY, CDR2 SMNVEV (reference sequence). V lost 6 bases and J lost 2; bases outside the gene matches: 2. The DNA for the CDR3 is TGTGCCAGCAGCATAGCGGGAGCCTACGAGCAGTACTTC. Protein product: CASSIAGAYEQYF.

CDR3 DNA sequence: TGCGCCAGCAGGAGGGCCAGCTCCTACGAGCAGTACTTC. As protein: CASRRASSYEQYF. The chain links TRBV5-1 to TRBJ2-7; TRBD2 might be the D (5 bases). The CDR3 loop spans 13 amino acids. Germline V gene data show CDR1 as SGHRS and CDR2 as YFSETQ. Between the trimmed V and J ends, which lost 5 bases and 0 bases, there was a span of 9 bases. Looking up the rest from reference TRBV5-1 and TRBJ2-7 gives the full variable domain: KAGVTQTPRYLIKTRGQQVTLSCSPISGHRSVSWYQQTPGQGLQFLFEYFSETQRNKGNFPGRFSGRQFSNSRSEMNVSTLELGDSALYLCASRRASSYEQYFGPGTRLTVT.

The chain employs TRBV5-1 and TRBJ1-1; D remains ambiguous. Germline CDR1 reads SGHRS; CDR2 reads YFSETQ. This CDR3 contains 16 residues. V dropped 4 bases and J dropped 1 base, with 17 bases sitting between them. The CDR3 region is CASSRKDGLPNTEAFF. Here the CDR3 DNA reads TGCGCCAGCAGCCGGAAGGACGGGTTACCGAACACTGAAGCTTTCTTT.

J is TRBJ2-7 and V is TRBV4-3; 9 bases are shared with TRBD1. Germline assignment: CDR1 LGHNA and CDR2 YSLEER. The CDR3 is 15 residues long. Unmatched junction bases numbered 8, after V lost 4 bases and J lost 4 bases. In nucleotides, the CDR3 is TGCGCCAGCAGCCCGAACCGGGACAGGGTATACGAGCAGTACTTC. It yields the protein CASSPNRDRVYEQYF.

The V gene is TRBV7-9, the J gene TRBJ1-1; no reliable D call. The CDR3 is 12 amino acids. V was trimmed by 5 bases and J by 3 bases, leaving 7 bases between them. Germline V CDR1 and CDR2: SEHNR, FQNEAQ (reference sequence). As DNA, the CDR3 is TGTGCCAGCAGCCAACGGTACACTGAAGCTTTCTTT. Translating gives CASSQRYTEAFF.

CDR3 coding DNA: TGTGCCAGCAGCAAGACTCCGCCCGGGACCCGAGAGGATTACGAGCAGTACTTC. Encoded protein: CASSKTPPGTREDYEQYF. The chain employs TRBV7-9 and TRBJ2-7, with D perhaps assigned TRBD1 or TRBD2 (5 bases each). This CDR3 has 18 amino acids. Per germline, CDR1 SEHNR and CDR2 FQNEAQ (reference sequence). V shed 5 bases and J shed 4 bases, with 27 bases lying between them.

The rearrangement links TRBV27 to TRBJ1-3; weak D call: TRBD1 (5 bases). The CDR3 contains 14 residues. CDR1 is MNHEY, CDR2 SMNVEV, per germline (reference sequence). V dropped 3 bases and J dropped 3 bases, with 9 bases sitting between them. The CDR3 loop reads CASSLFGGGNTIYF. The CDR3 DNA sequence: TGTGCCAGCAGTTTGTTCGGGGGTGGAAACACCATATATTTT.

V is TRBV28 and J is TRBJ2-5; TRBD1 aligns across 7 bases. The CDR3 consists of 13 residues. Germline V CDR1 and CDR2: MDHEN, SYDVKM. V dropped 5 bases and J dropped 5; count of bases not matched to a gene: 5. Written as DNA, the CDR3 is TGTGCCAGCAGTAAGACAGGGTCGGAGACCCAGTACTTC. Translated, it gives CASSKTGSETQYF.

This chain joins TRBV28 and TRBJ2-1, with a tentative D call TRBD2 (5 bases). Germline V gene data show CDR1 as MDHEN and CDR2 as SYDVKM. The CDR3 covers 15 residues. Trimming stripped 0 bases from V and 5 bases from J, with 11 bases between. CDR3 protein: CASSLWASLDNEQFF. DNA of the CDR3: TGTGCCAGCAGTTTATGGGCTAGCCTAGACAATGAGCAGTTCTTC.

The genes are TRBV30 and TRBJ1-2; TRBD1 might be the D (5 bases). V lost 4 bases and J 8 bases, leaving 11 bases between the germline ends. Looked up from germline, CDR1 is GTSNPN and CDR2 is SVGIG (reference sequence). The CDR3 extends over 11 amino acids. The CDR3 loop is CAWIGTEGYTF. The CDR3 DNA is TGTGCCTGGATCGGGACGGAGGGCTACACCTTC. Drawing the rest from reference TRBV30 and TRBJ1-2, the complete variable domain is SQTIHQWPATLVQPVGSPLSLECTVEGTSNPNLYWYRQAAGRGLQLLFYSVGIGQISSEVPQNLSASRPQDRQFILSSKKLLLSDSGFYLCAWIGTEGYTFGSGTRLTVV.

V gene TRBV5-1 combines with J gene TRBJ1-1; 7 positions agree with TRBD1. This CDR3 has 15 amino acids. Per germline, CDR1 SGHRS and CDR2 YFSETQ. V lost 3 bases to trimming and J lost 0 bases; unmatched junction nucleotides: 5. CDR3 DNA sequence: TGCGCCAGCAGCTGGGACAGTCCCATGAACACTGAAGCTTTCTTT. Translating it yields CASSWDSPMNTEAFF.

The chain combines TRBV15 with TRBJ2-1; 12 nucleotides agree with TRBD2. V lost 5 bases and J lost 6; bases outside the gene matches: 8. The CDR3 is made up of 16 amino acids. The germline V gene has CDR1 LNHNV and CDR2 YYDKDF (reference sequence). CDR3 in amino acids: CATSGASGRAGNEQFF. The CDR3 DNA reads TGTGCCACCAGCGGGGCTAGCGGGAGGGCCGGCAATGAGCAGTTCTTC.

CDR3 nucleotide sequence: TGTGCCAGCAGCTTGGCGACAGAGGCAAATCAGCCCCAGCATTTT. Translated, it gives CASSLATEANQPQHF. V is TRBV5-6 and J is TRBJ1-5, with D tentatively TRBD1 (5 bases). This CDR3 region has 15 residues. The germline V gene has CDR1 SGHDT and CDR2 YYEEEE. Trimming left V 0 bases short and J 4 bases short, with 11 bases between.

The rearrangement uses TRBV29-1 and TRBJ2-1; 11 bases are shared with TRBD2. Germline-derived CDR1 and CDR2 are SQVTM and ANQGSEA. The ends lost 6 bases at V and 5 bases at J; junction bases unmatched: 12. This CDR3 contains 16 residues. The CDR3 is CSVNVLAGGYHNEQFF. In DNA form, the CDR3 reads TGCAGCGTCAACGTCCTAGCGGGAGGATACCACAATGAGCAGTTCTTC.

V and J are TRBV30 and TRBJ1-6, with D tentatively TRBD1 (5 bases). V was shortened by 4 bases and J by 9 bases, with 22 bases between the two germline ends. This CDR3 is built from 16 residues. Looked up from germline, CDR1 is GTSNPN and CDR2 is SVGIG (reference sequence). The CDR3 is CAWKALRGPWVSPLHF. The DNA for the CDR3 is TGTGCCTGGAAAGCGCTACGGGGCCCGTGGGTTTCACCCCTCCACTTT.

This chain links TRBV28 with TRBJ2-1, with 11 positions matching TRBD2. Losses at the gene ends were 4 bases for V and 0 bases for J; bases not matched to a gene: 11. This CDR3 has 19 amino acids. Germline values: CDR1 MDHEN, CDR2 SYDVKM. The chain's CDR3 is CASSSLIAGGPGSYNEQFF. Here the CDR3 DNA reads TGTGCCAGCAGTTCGTTAATAGCGGGAGGGCCGGGCTCCTACAATGAGCAGTTCTTC.

A remark on this clone: The DNA is left out, because the CDR3 cannot be placed on it with certainty; the CDR3 is given as TCRdb lists it. The chain is built from TRBV7-2 and TRBJ2-3. The germline gives CDR1 SGHTA, CDR2 FQGNSA. The CDR3 contains 13 residues when both ends are counted. CDR3 sequence: CASSTSGPDTQYF.